Shown below are 3 T cell receptor beta chains from a single sample sequenced in a study of sequential checkpoint blockade in melanoma. Produced via immunoSEQ multiplex PCR; TCRdb's table is partial and in-frame only. The sample holds over 10,000 clones; roughly a fifth are singletons and the top ten take approximately 5.8%. Documented treatment: randomized to nivolumab then ipilimumab (arm A) or the reverse (arm B). The sequencing used tumor tissue (inferred from file names), collected from a patient given nivolumab and ipilimumab in sequence. Receptors were obtained from a human donor with melanoma.

The sample holds a few counts of this clone. The V gene is TRBV6-8, the J gene TRBJ1-5; 9 bases agree with TRBD1. CDR1 and CDR2 (germline): MNHGY, SAAAGT. This CDR3 has 14 amino acids. Trimming took 7 bases from V and 7 from J; bases not matched to a gene: 8. The CDR3 nucleotides are TGTGCCAGCACGCCGACAGGGGGAGAACAGCCCCAGCATTTT. Translated, it gives CASTPTGGEQPQHF.

This clone is deemed medium-sized. The J gene is TRBJ2-7, the V gene TRBV6-8; 9 bases are shared with TRBD2. The germline gives CDR1 MNHGY, CDR2 SAAAGT. J gave up 3 bases and V 1 base, and 4 bases lay outside the gene matches. The CDR3 runs 15 residues. The CDR3 protein is CASSYWLAGFYEQYF. The CDR3 DNA is TGTGCCAGCAGTTACTGGCTAGCGGGGTTCTACGAGCAGTACTTC.

This clone showed up just a few times. This chain links TRBV11-3 with TRBJ2-1; 8 nucleotides agree with TRBD2. Germline assignment: CDR1 SGHNT and CDR2 YENEEA. This CDR3 is 15 amino acids long. Trimming removed 1 base from V and 7 bases from J; junction bases left unmatched: 6. CDR3 coding DNA: TGTGCCAGCAGCTTAGTAATAGCGGGGCCGAATGAGCAGTTCTTC. Protein product: CASSLVIAGPNEQFF.